This T cell receptor beta chain is from a study of blood T cells in healthy people across ages. Study-level points and caveats: When one million T cells were used, diversity estimates were thought to be underestimates. Age brought a roughly linear fall in TCR beta diversity measured per million T cells. Long-lived donors carried more naive CD4+ cells and greater diversity than aged donors.

For the second PCR, which ran for about 6 to 11 cycles, a sample-barcoded 5' primer and a J-beta primer mix were used. TCRdb reprocessed the 5' RACE reads with MiXCR, giving one entry per CDR3 protein. The table records over 700,000 distinct CDR3 sequences, 50% to 65% of them present only once. On this clonotype itself: Its antigen is still unknown.

Extractions gave at least 5.5 micrograms of total RNA per sample. The sequence was obtained from an elderly man in good health. The specimen sequenced was blood.

The CDR3 spells CASSLEVGGAPGYAYF. The DNA for the CDR3 is TGTGCCAGCAGCTTAGAAGTGGGGGGGGCGCCGGGATACGCGTATTTT. V gene TRBV7-2 combines with J gene TRBJ2-3; a weak D match, TRBD2 (7 bases). V lost 1 base, J lost 14 bases, and 25 bases lay in between. The CDR3 covers 16 residues. Germline loops: CDR1 SGHTA, CDR2 FQGNSA.